Each of the 30 T cell receptor beta chains below was sequenced from the same sample in a study of T cell responses to AZD1222 COVID-19 vaccine. Assay used: immunoSEQ multiplex PCR; TCRdb lists only in-frame clones, some missing. In the table there are over 75,000 clones, roughly nine tenths of which are singletons. The sample consisted of peripheral blood, taken 28 days after the second AZD1222 dose. All receptors derive from an adult who received the AZD1222 COVID-19 vaccine.

CDR3 residues: CASSDLAGYETQYF. DNA for the CDR3: TGTGCCAGCAGTGACTTAGCGGGGTATGAGACCCAGTACTTC. The chain has TRBV2 and TRBJ2-5; 8 bases map to TRBD2. The CDR3 runs to 14 residues. Germline CDR1 SNHLY, CDR2 FYNNEI. Trimming cost V 3 bases and J 5 bases; bases outside gene matches: 5.

The chain uses TRBV3-1 (or the pseudogene TRBV3-2) and TRBJ1-1, with D unresolved. CDR1 LGHDT and CDR2 YNNKEL come from the germline V gene (reference sequence). The CDR3 totals 14 residues. V was clipped by 4 bases and J by 3 bases, with 12 bases between them. CDR3 protein: CASSPQAWDTEAFF. Here the CDR3 DNA reads TGTGCCAGCAGCCCCCAGGCTTGGGACACTGAAGCTTTCTTT.

The chain has TRBV12-3 or TRBV12-4 and TRBJ2-1; no firm D call. V was pared by 2 bases and J by 8 bases, with 7 bases between. The CDR3 spans 12 residues. This chain's CDR3 is CASSLMGYEQFF. CDR3 sequence (DNA): TGTGCCAGCAGTTTAATGGGATATGAGCAGTTCTTC.

This chain connects TRBV21-1 to TRBJ1-2. TRBV21-1 is a pseudogene locus. The CDR3 totals 13 residues. The DNA for the CDR3 is TGTGCCAGCAGCAAAGACGGCGGCTATGGCTACACCTTC. This gives the protein CASSKDGGYGYTF.

In its sample, this clone was seen a few times. The rearrangement joins TRBV5-1 to TRBJ1-1; the match to TRBD1 covers 9 bases. Germline V CDR1 and CDR2: SGHRS, YFSETQ. The CDR3 is 18 residues long. J was trimmed by 4 bases and V by 2 bases; bases with no gene match: 15. The CDR3 loop is CASSLYGGQGPLATEAFF. The CDR3 bases are TGCGCCAGCAGCTTATATGGCGGACAGGGGCCCTTGGCCACTGAAGCTTTCTTT.

The rearrangement joins TRBV11-2 to TRBJ1-2; 7 bases agree with TRBD1. Germline CDR1 reads SGHAT; CDR2 reads FQNNGV. V trimming: 1 base; J trimming: 3 bases; junction bases outside the gene matches: 5. CDR3 length equals 15 residues. The CDR3 nucleotides are TGTGCCAGCAGCTTAGTTAGGGGGCCGGACTATGGCTACACCTTC. Protein product: CASSLVRGPDYGYTF. The whole variable domain, remainder taken from reference TRBV11-2 and TRBJ1-2, is EAGVAQSPRYKIIEKRQSVAFWCNPISGHATLYWYQQILGQGPKLLIQFQNNGVVDDSQLPKDRFSAERLKGVDSTLKIQPAKLEDSAVYLCASSLVRGPDYGYTFGSGTRLTVV.

The rearrangement uses TRBV5-5 and TRBJ1-3, with a possible D match to TRBD1 (5 bases). The CDR3 extends over 16 amino acids. Trimming removed 2 bases from V and 0 bases from J, with 12 bases in between. Germline lookup yields CDR1 SGHKS and CDR2 YYEKEE (reference sequence). The chain's CDR3 is CASSFQGAFSGNTIYF. CDR3 sequence (DNA): TGTGCCAGCAGCTTCCAAGGGGCTTTCTCTGGAAACACCATATATTTT.

The rearrangement uses TRBV12-5 and TRBJ2-3; TRBD2 matches at 9 bases. The CDR3 totals 16 residues. Germline CDR1 LGHNT, CDR2 FRNRAP. Trimming cost V 3 bases and J 5 bases; bases outside gene matches: 9. The CDR3 reads CASGLNLAGVRDTQYF. The CDR3 DNA sequence: TGTGCTAGTGGTTTAAATTTAGCGGGAGTCAGAGATACGCAGTATTTT.

The chain uses TRBV2 and TRBJ1-5; tentative D call: TRBD1 (6 bases). This CDR3 is 18 amino acids long. Germline values: CDR1 SNHLY, CDR2 FYNNEI. V lost 3 bases to trimming and J lost 4 bases, with 22 bases between them. CDR3 coding DNA: TGTGCCAGCAGTGATGGACAGTCCTCACTGAATTTGAATCAGCCCCAGCATTTT. Amino acid sequence: CASSDGQSSLNLNQPQHF.

The chain has TRBV24-1 and TRBJ2-3; D is unresolved. V gave up 3 bases and J gave up 2 bases, with 8 bases separating them. This CDR3 is built from 14 residues. CDR1 and CDR2 from the germline V gene are KGHDR and SFDVKD. CDR3 sequence reads: CATSDSGPTDTQYF. The CDR3 DNA is TGTGCCACCAGTGATAGTGGACCCACAGATACGCAGTATTTT.

The rearrangement joins TRBV4-2 to TRBJ1-2; D may be TRBD1 (5 bases). Germline assignment: CDR1 LGHNA and CDR2 YNFKEQ. This CDR3 spans 15 amino acids. The V and J ends lost 0 bases and 3 bases respectively, with 11 bases between them. DNA of the CDR3: TGTGCCAGCAGCCAAGATAGTAGGGACTACTATGGCTACACCTTC. Translation: CASSQDSRDYYGYTF.

The chain uses TRBV14 and TRBJ2-5; 8 bases agree with TRBD2. This CDR3 has 17 residues. Germline lookup yields CDR1 SGHDN and CDR2 FVKESK. V gave up 4 bases and J gave up 7 bases; unmatched junction bases: 17. Here the CDR3 reads CASSRYAGGFTGGTQYF. The CDR3 region has the DNA TGTGCCAGCAGCCGTTACGCGGGGGGCTTTACCGGAGGGACCCAGTACTTC.

This chain joins TRBV5-6 and TRBJ2-7, with D unresolved. Germline loops: CDR1 SGHDT, CDR2 YYEEEE. The CDR3 consists of 15 residues. The germline V and J ends were trimmed by 0 bases and 1 base, with 11 bases remaining between them. Written as DNA, the CDR3 is TGTGCCAGCAGCTTGGGATTTAGGGTGTCCTACGAGCAGTACTTC. Amino acid sequence: CASSLGFRVSYEQYF.

The chain combines TRBV19 with TRBJ1-5; D gene unclear. The CDR3 extends over 15 amino acids. The V gene lost 3 bases and the J gene lost 3 bases, with 12 bases spanning the gap. Looked up from germline, CDR1 is LNHDA and CDR2 is SQIVND (reference sequence). The CDR3 loop is CASSIGGLYNQPQHF. The CDR3 nucleotides read TGTGCCAGTAGTATTGGAGGGCTCTACAATCAGCCCCAGCATTTT.

The V gene is TRBV6-1, the J gene TRBJ2-3; possible D gene TRBD2, 6 bases. V gave up 1 base and J gave up 5 bases, with 22 bases separating them. Germline V gene data show CDR1 as MNHNS and CDR2 as SASEGT. CDR3 length: 18 amino acids. The CDR3 spells CASSEVGGGGPQGDTQYF. The CDR3 DNA is TGTGCCAGCAGTGAAGTGGGAGGTGGGGGACCTCAGGGAGATACGCAGTATTTT.

This clone appeared a few times. V usage is TRBV10-1 and J usage is TRBJ1-1; D may be TRBD1 (5 bases). V lost 2 bases, J lost 4 bases, and 20 bases lay in between. Germline values: CDR1 WNHNN, CDR2 SYGVQD (reference sequence). The CDR3 contains 17 residues. The CDR3 nucleotides read TGCGCCAGCAGTGAGAGGCAGGGTCCCTTTGAGGGCACTGAAGCTTTCTTT. It codes for CASSERQGPFEGTEAFF.

The chain joins TRBV27 to TRBJ1-6, with 9 bases identical to TRBD1. Germline CDR1 and CDR2: MNHEY and SMNVEV (reference sequence). The CDR3 has 14 amino acids. V shed 4 bases, J shed 9 bases, and the junction held 4 bases outside the gene matches. CDR3 DNA sequence: TGTGCCAGCAGTTGGGACAGGGTTTTTTCACCCCTCCACTTT. Protein: CASSWDRVFSPLHF.

CDR3 nucleotide sequence: TGTGCCAGCAGTGAAATGATTGGGGAGCAAGAGACCCAGTACTTC. This gives the protein CASSEMIGEQETQYF. The V call is TRBV6-1, the J call TRBJ2-5, with a possible D match to TRBD2 (5 bases). Germline V gene lookup returns CDR1 MNHNS and CDR2 SASEGT. CDR3 size: 15 residues. The V end was cut by 2 bases, the J end by 2 bases, with 12 bases between.

The chain employs TRBV19 and TRBJ2-1; TRBD2 agrees at 8 bases. Losses at the gene ends were 5 bases for V and 0 bases for J; bases not matched to a gene: 9. The germline gives CDR1 LNHDA, CDR2 SQIVND (reference sequence). This CDR3 spans 17 amino acids. The CDR3 protein is CASSPRGGLSSYNEQFF. CDR3 sequence (DNA): TGTGCCAGTAGTCCTCGGGGGGGGCTGAGCTCCTACAATGAGCAGTTCTTC.

This sequence joins TRBV5-1 and TRBJ1-2; D remains unclear. Germline-derived CDR1 and CDR2 are SGHRS and YFSETQ. Trimming cost V 1 base and J 8 bases, with 9 bases left between them. CDR3 length equals 12 residues. As DNA, the CDR3 is TGCGCCAGCAGCTTGTCAACGCACGGCTACACCTTC. Amino acids: CASSLSTHGYTF.

This chain links TRBV15 with TRBJ1-5; the D gene is possibly TRBD1 (6 bases). The CDR3 spans 12 residues. Trimming left V 6 bases short and J 4 bases short, with 7 bases between. Germline loops: CDR1 LNHNV, CDR2 YYDKDF (reference sequence). The CDR3 sequence: CATRRGNQPQHF. The CDR3 DNA follows: TGTGCCACCAGAAGGGGGAATCAGCCCCAGCATTTT.

The J gene is TRBJ2-1, the V gene TRBV7-9; D is perhaps TRBD2 (7 bases). Trimming took 8 bases from V and 2 from J, leaving 25 bases between them. The CDR3 has 18 amino acids. Germline CDR1 and CDR2: SEHNR and FQNEAQ (reference sequence). CDR3 coding DNA: TGTGCCAGCGATGGGTATGAGTACCGGGGGGCCGCCTACAATGAGCAGTTCTTC. The encoded protein is CASDGYEYRGAAYNEQFF.

This clone was found once. The genes are TRBV28 and TRBJ1-2; no reliable D call. Per the germline V gene, CDR1 is MDHEN and CDR2 is SYDVKM. The CDR3 length is 12 residues. V gave up 3 bases and J gave up 7 bases, with 9 bases separating them. CDR3 region: CASSLQDAGYTF. CDR3 in DNA: TGTGCCAGCAGTTTGCAGGATGCTGGCTACACCTTC.

This chain uses TRBV3-1 (or the pseudogene TRBV3-2) with TRBJ2-1; TRBD1 might be the D (6 bases). V lost 5 bases to trimming and J lost 4 bases, with 9 bases between them. The length of the CDR3 is 13 residues. The germline V gene has CDR1 LGHDT and CDR2 YNNKEL (reference sequence). The CDR3 sequence: CASSLQGYNEQFF. CDR3 nucleotide sequence: TGTGCCAGCAGCTTACAGGGTTACAATGAGCAGTTCTTC.

The chain links TRBV18 to TRBJ1-1; D remains ambiguous. The CDR3 totals 15 residues. Germline V lookup: CDR1 KGHSH, CDR2 LQKENI. V lost 6 bases to trimming and J lost 4 bases, with 18 bases between them. Here the CDR3 DNA reads TGTGCCAGCTCCCCGAATAGGGCGCGGGGCACTGAAGCTTTCTTT. It is translated as CASSPNRARGTEAFF.

J is TRBJ2-1 and V is TRBV4-2, with TRBD2 matching over 9 bases. V trimming: 0 bases; J trimming: 2 bases; junction bases outside the gene matches: 5. The germline CDR1 and CDR2 sequences are LGHNA and YNFKEQ. The CDR3 has 17 amino acids. The DNA of the CDR3 is TGTGCCAGCAGCCAAGATGATACTAGCGGGCCCTACAATGAGCAGTTCTTC. As protein: CASSQDDTSGPYNEQFF.

The chain uses TRBV19 and TRBJ2-2; D is possibly TRBD1 (5 bases). V gave up 7 bases and J gave up 0 bases, with 15 bases separating them. The CDR3 has 16 amino acids. Germline CDR1 LNHDA, CDR2 SQIVND (reference sequence). This chain's CDR3 is CASTTLDRPNTGELFF. For the CDR3, the DNA is TGTGCCAGTACCACACTCGACAGACCGAACACCGGGGAGCTGTTTTTT.

This chain links TRBV30 with TRBJ2-7; D remains ambiguous. Per the germline V gene, CDR1 is GTSNPN and CDR2 is SVGIG (reference sequence). V shed 4 bases and J shed 6 bases, with 10 bases lying between them. This CDR3 has 11 residues. CDR3 coding DNA: TGTGCCTGGAACGACGGCTTCGAGCAGTACTTC. Residues: CAWNDGFEQYF.

V is TRBV12-3 or TRBV12-4 and J is TRBJ1-1, with D unclear. This CDR3 is built from 12 residues. The V end lost 6 bases, the J end lost 1 base, and 6 bases lay between the germline ends. For the CDR3, the DNA is TGTGCCAGCAGACCACAGAACACTGAAGCTTTCTTT. Protein product: CASRPQNTEAFF.

This chain uses TRBV11-2 with TRBJ2-7; 8 positions match TRBD2. Per germline, CDR1 SGHAT and CDR2 FQNNGV. The CDR3 contains 15 residues. J gave up 7 bases and V 4 bases, and 12 bases lay outside the gene matches. The CDR3 sequence is CASSSQIYPGGEQYF. As DNA, the CDR3 is TGTGCCAGCAGCTCCCAGATCTACCCGGGGGGGGAGCAGTACTTC. The variable domain in full, with the rest retrieved from reference TRBV11-2 and TRBJ2-7, is EAGVAQSPRYKIIEKRQSVAFWCNPISGHATLYWYQQILGQGPKLLIQFQNNGVVDDSQLPKDRFSAERLKGVDSTLKIQPAKLEDSAVYLCASSSQIYPGGEQYFGPGTRLTVT.